The 12 T cell receptor beta chains given below trace back to one sample, sequenced in a study of identical twins. MiXCR was run by TCRdb on the 5' RACE reads, yielding one entry per CDR3 protein. The sample shows 310,000 or so distinct CDR3 sequences, nearly 9.5% of them seen only once. These same data were also listed under a study on yellow fever vaccine responses in identical twins.

The source material was CD8+ T cells sorted from blood. These receptors all come from a woman under 30 in good health.

This clonotype showed up just a few times. The chain combines TRBV12-3 or TRBV12-4 with TRBJ2-1; either TRBD1 or TRBD2 may supply D (5 bases each). The V gene lost 2 bases and the J gene lost 4 bases, with 21 bases spanning the gap. The CDR3 has 18 residues. This CDR3 is CASSLNPSLIEGYNEQFF. CDR3 sequence (DNA): TGTGCCAGCAGTTTAAATCCCTCTTTAATTGAGGGGTACAATGAGCAGTTCTTC.

This chain uses TRBV12-3 or TRBV12-4 with TRBJ1-2, with unresolved D. Between the trimmed V and J ends, which lost 3 bases and 6 bases, there was a span of 14 bases. This CDR3 region has 14 residues. This CDR3 reads CASSFPGREHGYTF. The CDR3 DNA sequence: TGTGCCAGCAGTTTCCCGGGGAGGGAGCATGGCTACACCTTC.

The chain links TRBV27 to TRBJ1-2, with D possibly being TRBD1 (6 bases). The CDR3 consists of 15 residues. Trimming removed 3 bases from V and 5 bases from J, with 16 bases in between. Germline V gene lookup returns CDR1 MNHEY and CDR2 SMNVEV (reference sequence). CDR3 nucleotide sequence: TGTGCCAGCAGTTTGTCCGGGGGCGCCCGGTATGGCTACACCTTC. Its protein is CASSLSGGARYGYTF.

The table lists this clonotype with many counts. The rearrangement links TRBV30 to TRBJ2-1, with TRBD2 matching 8 bases. V lost 4 bases and J lost 4; bases outside the gene matches: 9. This CDR3 is built from 15 residues. CDR1 GTSNPN and CDR2 SVGIG come from the germline V gene (reference sequence). The CDR3 sequence: CAWTLGGGGYNEQFF. The CDR3 region has the DNA TGTGCCTGGACTCTGGGTGGCGGGGGGTACAATGAGCAGTTCTTC.

This clonotype turned up a few times. V and J are TRBV3-1 and TRBJ2-4; D possibly corresponds to TRBD2 (5 bases). Looked up from germline, CDR1 is LGHDT and CDR2 is YNNKEL (reference sequence). This CDR3 contains 13 residues. The germline V and J ends were trimmed by 1 base and 9 bases, with 10 bases remaining between them. CDR3 protein: CASSQGSAGIQYF. CDR3 in DNA: TGTGCCAGCAGCCAAGGATCGGCGGGCATTCAGTACTTC. Supplemented by reference TRBV3-1 and TRBJ2-4, the full variable domain reads DTAVSQTPKYLVTQMGNDKSIKCEQNLGHDTMYWYKQDSKKFLKIMFSYNNKELIINETVPNRFSPKSPDKAHLNLHINSLELGDSAVYFCASSQGSAGIQYFGAGTRLSVL.

In its sample, this clonotype was seen a few times. V and J are TRBV28 and TRBJ2-7; TRBD2 might be the D (6 bases). V lost 7 bases and J lost 4, with 8 bases in between. The CDR3 has 11 amino acids. The germline CDR1 and CDR2 sequences are MDHEN and SYDVKM. CDR3 protein: CASKRAYEQYF. The CDR3 region has the DNA TGTGCCAGCAAGCGGGCGTACGAGCAGTACTTC.

Only a few counts were recorded for this clonotype. Relative to the germline gene, one junction end is altered; a read error may explain this. CDR3 in DNA: TGCTGTGCTAGAGATCAGGGACTAGCAATTCAAGATACGCAGTATTTT. Residues: CCARDQGLAIQDTQYF. This rearrangement joins TRBV20-1 to TRBJ2-3, with 9 bases aligning to TRBD2. CDR1 and CDR2 from the germline V gene are DFQATT and SNEGSKA (reference sequence). The CDR3 is made up of 16 amino acids.

This chain joins TRBV29-1 and TRBJ2-1; D gene ambiguous. Germline CDR1 is SQVTM and CDR2 is ANQGSEA. Trimming took off 6 bases at V and 6 bases at J, with 9 bases between the two ends. This CDR3 region has 11 residues. The CDR3 is CSVLFSNEQFF. In DNA, the CDR3 is TGCAGCGTCCTATTTTCCAATGAGCAGTTCTTC.

The chain recombines TRBV28 with TRBJ2-7; 8 nucleotides line up with TRBD1. CDR1 is MDHEN, CDR2 SYDVKM, per germline. The CDR3 has 14 amino acids. The trim removed 3 bases at V and 5 bases at J, leaving 6 bases unmatched. CDR3 DNA sequence: TGTGCCAGCAGTTTGACAGGGGAAGGGGACGAGCAGTACTTC. It encodes CASSLTGEGDEQYF.

This clonotype was counted only a few times. The chain has TRBV9 and TRBJ2-5; D is perhaps TRBD1 (7 bases). V was pared by 0 bases and J by 1 base, with 10 bases between. This CDR3 is 15 amino acids long. Germline CDR1 SGDLS, CDR2 YYNGEE. The CDR3 region has the DNA TGTGCCAGCAGCGTAGCCCAGGGGGGCCAAGAGACCCAGTACTTC. It encodes CASSVAQGGQETQYF. The whole variable domain, filled in from reference TRBV9 and TRBJ2-5, reads DSGVTQTPKHLITATGQRVTLRCSPRSGDLSVYWYQQSLDQGLQFLIQYYNGEERAKGNILERFSAQQFPDLHSELNLSSLELGDSALYFCASSVAQGGQETQYFGPGTRLLVL.

V usage is TRBV4-2 and J usage is TRBJ2-1, with 7 bases fitting TRBD2. Germline V CDR1 and CDR2: LGHNA, YNFKEQ. V dropped 0 bases and J dropped 5; count of bases not matched to a gene: 10. The CDR3 spans 17 residues. CDR3 nucleotides: TGTGCCAGCAGCCAAGATTGGGCTAGCGGACCTCACAATGAGCAGTTCTTC. Amino acids: CASSQDWASGPHNEQFF.

In its sample, this clonotype was seen many times. The chain carries TRBV6-1 and TRBJ1-3; 9 bases are a match to TRBD1. The CDR3 spans 15 residues. From germline, CDR1 is MNHNS and CDR2 SASEGT. V lost 6 bases to trimming and J lost 2 bases; unmatched junction nucleotides: 5. This chain's CDR3 is CASRGTGGTGNTIYF. CDR3 DNA: TGTGCCAGCAGGGGTACAGGGGGCACTGGAAACACCATATATTTT.